Each of the 24 T cell receptor beta chains below was sequenced from the same sample in a study of blood T cell repertoires in COVID-19 (dated by TCRdb to 2020 to 2022). Receptors were amplified or captured by the immunoSEQ multiplex PCR assay. TCRdb mirrors the immuneACCESS table, restricted to in-frame sequences. Some clones are absent from its copies; in checked studies, under half trace to an unresolved V gene, and the reason for the others is unknown. For this sample the table gives about 230,000 clones, of which about 87% were detected only once. The ten largest clones take up roughly 3.7% of the sample. Material for sequencing was PBMCs or T cells enriched from blood (not recorded which). These receptors were taken from a woman aged 25 to 45 who had been exposed to COVID-19.

In its sample, this clone was seen a few times. The chain is built from TRBV19 and TRBJ1-1; D is unclear. The CDR3 extends over 16 amino acids. Trimming pared 2 bases from V and 3 bases from J, leaving 16 bases between. Germline V gives CDR1 LNHDA, CDR2 SQIVND (reference sequence). In DNA, the CDR3 is TGTGCCAGTAGTATACGGGTTGGGCTAGCCTACACTGAAGCTTTCTTT. It translates to CASSIRVGLAYTEAFF.

V and J are TRBV2 and TRBJ1-2; 8 nucleotides match TRBD1. The CDR3 spans 15 residues. Germline lookup yields CDR1 SNHLY and CDR2 FYNNEI. Trimming removed 6 bases from V and 2 bases from J; junction bases left unmatched: 8. CDR3 coding DNA: TGTGCCAGCAGCCCCGGACAGGGAAGAAACTATGGCTACACCTTC. Residues: CASSPGQGRNYGYTF.

The chain links TRBV19 to TRBJ2-1; 11 bases agree with TRBD2. V shed 0 bases and J 3 bases; nucleotides not matched to a gene: 7. Germline values: CDR1 LNHDA, CDR2 SQIVND (reference sequence). The CDR3 totals 18 residues. CDR3 nucleotide sequence: TGTGCCAGTAGTATAGATGGGAGACTAGCGGGGAACTACAATGAGCAGTTCTTC. This translates into CASSIDGRLAGNYNEQFF.

This rearrangement joins TRBV5-1 to TRBJ2-7; TRBD2 matches 11 bases. Per the germline V gene, CDR1 is SGHRS and CDR2 is YFSETQ. The V gene end was trimmed by 4 bases and the J gene end by 4 bases; junction bases not matched to a gene: 10. The CDR3 extends over 16 amino acids. The CDR3 sequence is CASSSYPSGRLYEQYF. CDR3 coding DNA: TGCGCCAGCAGCAGCTACCCTAGCGGGAGGTTGTACGAGCAGTACTTC.

The chain carries TRBV27 and TRBJ1-5; 7 positions agree with TRBD1. Per the germline V gene, CDR1 is MNHEY and CDR2 is SMNVEV (reference sequence). V gave up 6 bases and J gave up 0 bases; unmatched junction bases: 8. CDR3 length equals 16 residues. CDR3 nucleotides: TGTGCCAGCAGCCGATCGACAGGGAATAGCAATCAGCCCCAGCATTTT. Protein sequence: CASSRSTGNSNQPQHF.

The chain recombines TRBV7-9 with TRBJ1-2; no clear D. The CDR3 extends over 14 amino acids. Trimming cost V 5 bases and J 1 base, with 11 bases left between them. Germline V lookup: CDR1 SEHNR, CDR2 FQNEAQ (reference sequence). The DNA of the CDR3 is TGTGCCAGCAGCCGTACTGGGAGTAACTATGGCTACACCTTC. This translates into CASSRTGSNYGYTF.

This CDR3 is CASSTGSNAEAFF. CDR3 nucleotide sequence: TGTGCCAGCAGTACGGGATCTAACGCTGAAGCTTTCTTT. The chain joins TRBV13 to TRBJ1-1, with D hard to call. The CDR3 length is 13 residues. Germline V gene lookup returns CDR1 PRHDT and CDR2 FYEKMQ (reference sequence). Trimming took 6 bases from V and 6 from J, leaving 14 bases between them.

This clone has just one count. The chain employs TRBV2 and TRBJ1-3, with 7 bases matching TRBD1. The V gene end was trimmed by 7 bases and the J gene end by 2 bases; junction bases not matched to a gene: 11. The germline gives CDR1 SNHLY, CDR2 FYNNEI. The length of the CDR3 is 16 residues. For the CDR3, the DNA is TGTGCCAGCACCATGGGGACAGCAAAGGCTGGAAACACCATATATTTT. It translates to CASTMGTAKAGNTIYF.

The V and J genes are TRBV3-1 (or the pseudogene TRBV3-2) and TRBJ2-1, with D possibly matching TRBD2 (5 bases). The germline V gene has CDR1 LGHDT and CDR2 YNNKEL (reference sequence). V gave up 0 bases and J gave up 5 bases, with 14 bases separating them. This CDR3 has 16 residues. CDR3 in amino acids: CASSQDRVVGDNEQFF. CDR3 nucleotide sequence: TGTGCCAGCAGCCAAGATCGGGTAGTCGGGGACAATGAGCAGTTCTTC.

The chain recombines TRBV5-1 with TRBJ1-2, with 8 bases aligning to TRBD1. CDR1 is SGHRS, CDR2 YFSETQ, per germline. V dropped 7 bases and J dropped 4; count of bases not matched to a gene: 15. CDR3 size: 16 residues. CDR3 in DNA: TGCGCCAGCCAAGACGAAGGACAGGGCGGTGGCTATGGCTACACCTTC. Translation: CASQDEGQGGGYGYTF.

Regarding this clone: Different DNA sequences within this sample yield the same CDR3. The chain combines TRBV27 with TRBJ1-1; tentatively, D is TRBD1 (5 bases). There are 14 residues in the CDR3. Trimming removed 0 bases at V and 1 base at J, with 6 bases between. Germline V gene data show CDR1 as MNHEY and CDR2 as SMNVEV (reference sequence). This CDR3 reads CASSLSRGNTEAFF. The CDR3 coding sequence is TGTGCCAGCAGTTTATCAAGGGGGAACACTGAAGCTTTCTTT.

This sequence joins TRBV5-6 and TRBJ2-5; TRBD2 matches 9 bases. V gave up 1 base and J gave up 5 bases; unmatched junction bases: 9. Looked up from germline, CDR1 is SGHDT and CDR2 is YYEEEE. The CDR3 runs 16 residues. The CDR3 here is CASSLMREGHGETQYF. The CDR3 DNA reads TGTGCCAGCAGCTTGATGCGGGAGGGCCACGGGGAGACCCAGTACTTC.

Only a few counts were recorded for this clone. V and J are TRBV19 and TRBJ2-1; 8 positions match TRBD2. Unmatched junction bases numbered 8, after V lost 2 bases and J lost 8 bases. CDR1 is LNHDA and CDR2 is SQIVND in the germline V gene (reference sequence). CDR3 length equals 15 residues. The DNA for the CDR3 is TGTGCCAGTAGTATACGGGGACTAGGCAGGGATGAGCAGTTCTTC. As protein: CASSIRGLGRDEQFF.

The CDR3 spells CASSLGLAGQFF. CDR3 nucleotides: TGTGCCAGCAGCTTGGGACTAGCGGGGCAGTTCTTC. The chain employs TRBV7-9 and TRBJ2-1, with TRBD2 matching 12 bases. V lost 3 bases to trimming and J lost 12 bases; unmatched junction nucleotides: 0. Germline CDR1 is SEHNR and CDR2 is FQNEAQ (reference sequence). This CDR3 has 12 residues.

This chain uses TRBV5-1 with TRBJ1-6; D possibly corresponds to TRBD1 (6 bases). This CDR3 comprises 15 residues. The germline V and J ends were trimmed by 2 bases and 4 bases, with 10 bases remaining between them. Per germline, CDR1 SGHRS and CDR2 YFSETQ. The CDR3 loop is CASSFGTSYNSPLHF. The DNA for the CDR3 is TGCGCCAGCAGCTTCGGGACAAGTTATAATTCACCCCTCCACTTT.

The chain joins TRBV12-3 or TRBV12-4 to TRBJ2-7, with TRBD2 as a possible D gene (6 bases). V lost 6 bases and J 6 bases, leaving 15 bases between the germline ends. This CDR3 has 13 residues. In nucleotides, the CDR3 is TGTGCCAGCAGCAATATAGGGCGGGGCGAGCAGTACTTC. Translation: CASSNIGRGEQYF.

V is TRBV15 and J is TRBJ2-2; D ambiguous. The CDR3 contains 13 residues. CDR1 LNHNV and CDR2 YYDKDF come from the germline V gene (reference sequence). Trimming took 0 bases from V and 4 from J, leaving 3 bases between them. Here the CDR3 reads CATSRDRTGELFF. The CDR3 bases are TGTGCCACCAGCAGAGATCGCACCGGGGAGCTGTTTTTT. Drawing the rest from reference TRBV15 and TRBJ2-2, the complete variable domain is DAMVIQNPRYQVTQFGKPVTLSCSQTLNHNVMYWYQQKSSQAPKLLFHYYDKDFNNEADTPDNFQSRRPNTSFCFLDIRSPGLGDTAMYLCATSRDRTGELFFGEGSRLTVL.

This clone has only one observation. The chain links TRBV7-2 to TRBJ2-1; TRBD1 might be the D (5 bases). The germline V gene encodes CDR1 SGHTA and CDR2 FQGNSA. The germline V and J ends were trimmed by 1 base and 5 bases, with 9 bases remaining between them. The CDR3 consists of 14 residues. CDR3 loop: CASSLVQVHNEQFF. The CDR3, as DNA: TGTGCCAGCAGCTTAGTACAGGTGCACAATGAGCAGTTCTTC.

The chain uses TRBV24-1 and TRBJ2-1, with 9 bases that match TRBD1. With V trimmed by 3 bases and J by 7 bases, 6 bases remained unmatched. The CDR3 spans 15 residues. Germline lookup yields CDR1 KGHDR and CDR2 SFDVKD. The CDR3 here is CATSDADRGRNEQFF. The CDR3 region has the DNA TGTGCCACCAGTGATGCCGACAGGGGGAGGAATGAGCAGTTCTTC.

The chain uses TRBV7-2 and TRBJ2-7; the match to TRBD2 covers 11 bases. V was clipped by 2 bases and J by 4 bases; unmatched bases: 13. Germline CDR1 reads SGHTA; CDR2 reads FQGNSA. CDR3 length equals 18 residues. CDR3 sequence reads: CASSLIPRTSGSRYEQYF. The CDR3 coding sequence is TGTGCCAGCAGCTTAATCCCCCGAACTAGCGGGAGTAGGTACGAGCAGTACTTC.

The chain uses TRBV30 and TRBJ1-3, with 8 bases fitting TRBD1. Germline CDR1 GTSNPN, CDR2 SVGIG (reference sequence). V shed 2 bases and J 2 bases; nucleotides not matched to a gene: 5. The CDR3 loop spans 15 amino acids. CDR3 in amino acids: CAWSYGQGAGNTIYF. The CDR3 coding sequence is TGTGCCTGGAGTTATGGACAGGGCGCTGGAAACACCATATATTTT.

The chain combines TRBV5-1 with TRBJ2-5; 8 bases fit TRBD2. Germline CDR1 and CDR2: SGHRS and YFSETQ. This CDR3 is 15 amino acids long. V shed 0 bases and J 2 bases; nucleotides not matched to a gene: 3. This CDR3 is CASSLAVAGQETQYF. CDR3 in DNA: TGCGCCAGCAGCTTGGCGGTAGCGGGACAAGAGACCCAGTACTTC.

This clone was detected once. This chain joins TRBV4-1 and TRBJ2-5; 14 bases agree with TRBD2. The CDR3 is 15 amino acids. V was clipped by 7 bases and J by 3 bases; unmatched bases: 4. Germline assignment: CDR1 MGHRA and CDR2 YSYEKL. CDR3 DNA sequence: TGCGCCAGCACCCTGGGACTAGCGGGAGAAGAGACCCAGTACTTC. This codes for CASTLGLAGEETQYF.

The chain is built from TRBV7-8 and TRBJ2-1, with a tentative D call TRBD2 (6 bases). Per the germline V gene, CDR1 is SGHVS and CDR2 is FQNEAQ. CDR3 length equals 17 residues. With 0 bases removed from V and 0 bases from J, the gap between germline ends came to 12 bases. The CDR3 spells CASSLAPRDSSYNEQFF. CDR3 bases: TGTGCCAGCAGCTTAGCGCCCCGGGACTCCTCCTACAATGAGCAGTTCTTC.